This TCR beta chain came from a study of T cells in Graves' hyperthyroidism and ophthalmopathy. Whole-study findings and limits: Ophthalmopathy onset followed model prediction by a median about six months.

A remark on this clonotype: Its target is unknown.

Researchers took RNA transcripts and amplified the TCR beta CDR3 regions from them. The study used the HTBI primer set for a first-round RT-PCR of the TCR CDR3. MiXCR was run by TCRdb on the multiplex PCR reads, yielding one entry per CDR3 protein. The sample has about 560,000 distinct CDR3 sequences, roughly a sixth seen once; the top ten hold around 19%. Trimming left V 0 bases short and J 13 bases short, with 16 bases between. This CDR3 has 14 residues. Germline CDR1 reads SGHRS; CDR2 reads YFSETQ. Patients between 18 and 65 years old had hyperthyroidism, newly diagnosed and lasting under 2 months.

The chain is built from TRBV5-1 and TRBJ2-2; TRBD1 is a possible D gene (5 bases). Sequenced input: blood. The source of this sequence is a woman aged 18-29 years with Graves' hyperthyroidism. This CDR3 is CASSLGYQGIWLFF. In DNA, the CDR3 is TGCGCCAGCAGCTTGGGATACCAGGGTATTTGGCTGTTTTTT.